This record looks at one T cell receptor (beta chain) sequence and its context. Sequencing was performed with immunoSEQ multiplex PCR; in TCRdb, only in-frame clones are kept and a portion is missing. The sample yields roughly 72,000 clones, almost 90% seen once. This entry comes from a study of blood T cell repertoires in COVID-19. As for the study in general: Sources were T cells, B-cell-depleted T cells, or PBMCs; the material itself was cDNA or gDNA.

V dropped 0 bases and J dropped 6; count of bases not matched to a gene: 1. The CDR3 contains 15 residues. Germline V gene lookup returns CDR1 MNHEY and CDR2 SVGAGI. The TCR comes from a human donor in a cohort sampled during active COVID-19. Sequencing was carried out using peripheral blood. V gene TRBV6-5 combines with J gene TRBJ1-4; 10 bases align to TRBD1. The CDR3 region has the DNA TGTGCCAGCAGTTACTCAGGACAGGGGGATGAAAAACTGTTTTTT. Protein product: CASSYSGQGDEKLFF.